One TCR beta chain is described in this entry. Its matching antigen is unknown. The sample is drawn from a study of blood T cells in healthy people across ages. Study outcomes and limitations: One million T cells yielded diversity estimates that were considered underestimates. TCR beta diversity was tightly associated with the proportion of naive T cells.

The authors ran a second PCR of about 7 to 11 cycles using a sample-barcoded 5' primer and a J-beta primer mix. A template-switch adaptor with 12 random nucleotides tagged each cDNA molecule. MiXCR, applied by TCRdb to the 5' RACE reads, yields one record per CDR3 protein. The sample holds around 1,100,000 distinct CDR3 sequences, 35% to 40% seen once. This CDR3 contains 14 residues. Between the trimmed V and J ends, which lost 2 bases and 3 bases, there was a span of 9 bases. Germline CDR1 MGHRA, CDR2 YSYEKL. The gene calls are TRBV4-1 and TRBJ2-3; D unclear. This receptor was obtained from a man aged 18 to 35 in good health. Sequenced input: blood. The CDR3 region has the DNA TGCGCCAGCAGCCAACCTGGTGGTACAGATACGCAGTATTTT. Translated, it gives CASSQPGGTDTQYF.